This T cell receptor beta chain was observed in a study of cytotoxic CD8 clonotypes in ibrutinib-treated CLL. Overall study results and limits: Age-matched healthy donor levels were exceeded by baseline clonality, which tracked circulating CD8+ T-cell counts. Public clonotypes, rarely seen, contracted or held steady on treatment.

The assay was immunoSEQ multiplex PCR, and TCRdb's table has in-frame clones only and misses some. The sample has about 92,000 clones, roughly three quarters seen once. On this clone itself: Its antigen remains unidentified.

The receptor was derived from a human donor with chronic lymphocytic leukemia. The specimen comprised PBMCs, sampled after 24 months of ibrutinib treatment.

CDR3 protein: CASSPTGFFRYEQYF. For the CDR3, the DNA is TGTGCCAGCAGCCCGACAGGTTTTTTTAGATACGAGCAGTACTTC. The chain couples TRBV2 to TRBJ2-7; TRBD1 is a possible D gene (6 bases). Deletions cut 6 bases from V and 4 bases from J, with 19 bases between. This CDR3 comprises 15 residues. CDR1 is SNHLY and CDR2 is FYNNEI in the germline V gene.